These 30 T cell receptor beta chains were sequenced from one sample in a study of blood T cell repertoires in COVID-19. Data came from immunoSEQ multiplex PCR; TCRdb stores just in-frame clones and leaves some out. Here the sample spans roughly 200,000 clones, 85% to 90% being singletons. Sequencing was carried out using PBMCs or T cells enriched from blood (not recorded which). Source of these receptors: a woman aged 40 to 50 with acute COVID-19.

V and J are TRBV28 and TRBJ2-3, with a possible D match to TRBD1 (6 bases). CDR3 size: 17 residues. Per germline, CDR1 MDHEN and CDR2 SYDVKM. Trimming removed 3 bases at V and 0 bases at J, with 16 bases between. The CDR3 sequence is CASSFTLDRWSTDTQYF. CDR3 nucleotides: TGTGCCAGCAGTTTCACCCTCGACAGGTGGAGCACAGATACGCAGTATTTT.

This CDR3 reads CASSQRSLVGYTF. The CDR3 DNA is TGTGCCAGCAGCCAACGGAGCTTGGTTGGCTACACCTTC. The chain employs TRBV3-1 (or the pseudogene TRBV3-2) and TRBJ1-2; D remains ambiguous. The CDR3 runs 13 residues. Trimming left V 2 bases short and J 7 bases short, with 11 bases between. Germline V gives CDR1 LGHDT, CDR2 YNNKEL (reference sequence).

This chain joins TRBV5-1 and TRBJ2-3, with D tentatively TRBD2 (5 bases). This CDR3 contains 16 residues. CDR1 is SGHRS and CDR2 is YFSETQ in the germline V gene. Trimming took off 0 bases at V and 0 bases at J, with 11 bases between the two ends. The CDR3, as DNA: TGCGCCAGCAGCTTGGCACTAGAGATTAGCACAGATACGCAGTATTTT. Amino acid sequence: CASSLALEISTDTQYF.

The rearrangement links TRBV9 to TRBJ2-1; the D gene is possibly TRBD1 (6 bases). The germline V and J ends were trimmed by 2 bases and 0 bases, with 9 bases remaining between them. The V gene's germline CDR1 is SGDLS and CDR2 YYNGEE. This CDR3 spans 15 amino acids. The CDR3 DNA follows: TGTGCCAGCAGCGTCACAGGGACCTCCTACAATGAGCAGTTCTTC. It is translated as CASSVTGTSYNEQFF.

Notes on this clone: Other DNA sequences from this sample encode an identical CDR3 as well. This chain connects TRBV18 to TRBJ1-5; TRBD1 matches 7 bases. This CDR3 is built from 13 residues. Germline assignment: CDR1 KGHSH and CDR2 LQKENI. V shed 3 bases and J 4 bases; nucleotides not matched to a gene: 0. CDR3 sequence: CASSPTGNQPQHF. CDR3 nucleotide sequence: TGTGCCAGCTCACCGACAGGGAATCAGCCCCAGCATTTT.

This clone has just one count. The chain uses TRBV27 and TRBJ1-6; unclear D gene. V lost 3 bases and J lost 9, with 6 bases in between. Germline values: CDR1 MNHEY, CDR2 SMNVEV (reference sequence). The CDR3 consists of 12 residues. The CDR3 sequence: CASSFHSSPLHF. CDR3 in DNA: TGTGCCAGCAGTTTTCACAGTTCACCCCTCCACTTT.

This clone was detected once. This chain uses TRBV7-3 with TRBJ1-1; D is unresolved. This CDR3 comprises 13 residues. Trimming removed 0 bases at V and 6 bases at J, with 8 bases between. Germline CDR1 and CDR2: SGHTA and FQGTGA. CDR3 residues: CASSLTSGAEAFF. The DNA of the CDR3 is TGTGCCAGCAGCTTAACGAGCGGCGCTGAAGCTTTCTTT. Based on the CDR3 plus reference TRBV7-3 and TRBJ1-1, the full variable domain is GAGVSQTPSNKVTEKGKYVELRCDPISGHTALYWYRQSLGQGPEFLIYFQGTGAADDSGLPNDRFFAVRPEGSVSTLKIQRTERGDSAVYLCASSLTSGAEAFFGQGTRLTVV.

This chain links TRBV2 with TRBJ2-1; D possibly corresponds to TRBD1 (6 bases). The V end lost 8 bases, the J end lost 0 bases, and 8 bases lay between the germline ends. Germline-derived CDR1 and CDR2 are SNHLY and FYNNEI. The CDR3 loop spans 13 amino acids. The CDR3 region is CASGGSSYNEQFF. For the CDR3, the DNA is TGTGCCAGCGGGGGCAGCTCCTACAATGAGCAGTTCTTC.

This chain links TRBV11-3 with TRBJ2-5; D remains unclear. This CDR3 spans 13 amino acids. Trimming stripped 1 base from V and 2 bases from J, with 5 bases between. CDR1 and CDR2 from the germline V gene are SGHNT and YENEEA. CDR3 nucleotide sequence: TGTGCCAGCAGCTTAGGGCAGCAAGAGACCCAGTACTTC. It codes for CASSLGQQETQYF.

The gene calls are TRBV30 and TRBJ2-3; 7 bases align to TRBD1. Germline assignment: CDR1 GTSNPN and CDR2 SVGIG (reference sequence). The J segment lost 3 bases and the V segment lost 0 bases, leaving 9 bases of the junction unmatched. The CDR3 sequence is 16 residues long. CDR3 in DNA: TGTGCCTGGAGTGTAGCGGTGGCAGGGGGAACAGATACGCAGTATTTT. It yields the protein CAWSVAVAGGTDTQYF.

The chain joins TRBV6-5 to TRBJ1-1; tentative D call: TRBD1 (6 bases). The V end lost 6 bases, the J end lost 4 bases, and 15 bases lay between the germline ends. The V gene's germline CDR1 is MNHEY and CDR2 SVGAGI. This CDR3 is 14 amino acids long. The CDR3 nucleotides are TGTGCCAGCAGCCAAGAGTGGGGGCGCACTGAAGCTTTCTTT. Protein product: CASSQEWGRTEAFF.

The genes are TRBV6-4 and TRBJ2-3, with D possibly matching TRBD2 (5 bases). The CDR3 is 16 residues long. The germline V gene encodes CDR1 MRHNA and CDR2 SNTAGT. V lost 3 bases to trimming and J lost 0 bases, with 13 bases between them. CDR3 DNA sequence: TGTGCCAGCAGTGAACAAGCGGAAATAAGCACAGATACGCAGTATTTT. Amino acid sequence: CASSEQAEISTDTQYF.

The gene calls are TRBV9 and TRBJ1-2; the match to TRBD1 covers 12 bases. The CDR3 runs to 13 residues. The germline V gene has CDR1 SGDLS and CDR2 YYNGEE. V was pared by 3 bases and J by 6 bases, with 0 bases of the junction left unmatched. CDR3 sequence reads: CASSGDRGHGYTF. The CDR3 DNA is TGTGCCAGCAGCGGGGACAGGGGGCATGGCTACACCTTC.

This sequence joins TRBV30 and TRBJ1-5; D may be TRBD1 (6 bases). With 3 bases removed from V and 6 bases from J, the gap between germline ends came to 15 bases. Germline V gives CDR1 GTSNPN, CDR2 SVGIG (reference sequence). The CDR3 is made up of 14 amino acids. The CDR3 nucleotides are TGTGCCTGGAGGAAACAGGGCCTGGGTCAGCCCCAGCATTTT. It codes for CAWRKQGLGQPQHF.

The chain combines TRBV30 with TRBJ2-5; D is possibly TRBD2 (5 bases). Looked up from germline, CDR1 is GTSNPN and CDR2 is SVGIG (reference sequence). Trimming took 4 bases from V and 4 from J, leaving 7 bases between them. The CDR3 totals 11 residues. The DNA of the CDR3 is TGTGCCTGGATGGGGAGAGAGACCCAGTACTTC. It yields the protein CAWMGRETQYF.

The J gene is TRBJ2-1, the V gene TRBV27, with 9 positions matching TRBD2. CDR1 and CDR2 (germline): MNHEY, SMNVEV (reference sequence). The CDR3 runs to 17 residues. Unmatched junction bases numbered 9, after V lost 5 bases and J lost 1 base. For the CDR3, the DNA is TGTGCCAGCAGTCCCCTAGCGGGATTCGATTCCTACAATGAGCAGTTCTTC. It codes for CASSPLAGFDSYNEQFF.

This chain connects TRBV10-3 to TRBJ1-1; maybe TRBD1 (5 bases). Germline CDR1 reads ENHRY; CDR2 reads SYGVKD. The germline V and J ends were trimmed by 4 bases and 1 base, with 7 bases remaining between them. This CDR3 has 13 amino acids. The CDR3 protein is CAISGTGNTEAFF. CDR3 in DNA: TGTGCCATCAGTGGTACAGGGAACACTGAAGCTTTCTTT.

This chain uses TRBV5-5 with TRBJ2-3; D may be TRBD2 (6 bases). V lost 1 base, J lost 3 bases, and 12 bases lay in between. The germline gives CDR1 SGHKS, CDR2 YYEKEE (reference sequence). This CDR3 has 15 residues. DNA for the CDR3: TGTGCCAGCAGCTTGTCTCTCGGGGGTACAGATACGCAGTATTTT. It is translated as CASSLSLGGTDTQYF.

The chain carries TRBV18 and TRBJ2-2; D not certain. The V end lost 0 bases, the J end lost 6 bases, and 8 bases lay between the germline ends. Germline V gives CDR1 KGHSH, CDR2 LQKENI. The CDR3 length is 14 residues. For the CDR3, the DNA is TGTGCCAGCTCACCACCTCTCCCGGCCGGGGAGCTGTTTTTT. This gives the protein CASSPPLPAGELFF.

This sequence joins TRBV9 and TRBJ2-3; 8 bases are shared with TRBD2. CDR1 SGDLS and CDR2 YYNGEE come from the germline V gene. The CDR3 loop spans 15 amino acids. V gave up 7 bases and J gave up 2 bases; unmatched junction bases: 9. DNA for the CDR3: TGTGCCAGCCACCCGGGGGGGGGATACACAGATACGCAGTATTTT. It encodes CASHPGGGYTDTQYF.

The chain combines TRBV7-8 with TRBJ2-7; a possible D gene is TRBD1 (5 bases). Trimming left V 0 bases short and J 6 bases short, with 21 bases between. The CDR3 sequence is 17 residues long. Germline-derived CDR1 and CDR2 are SGHVS and FQNEAQ. In nucleotides, the CDR3 is TGTGCCAGCAGCTTAGCGGGTCAGGGCCCACGGCTGGGCGAGCAGTACTTC. This encodes CASSLAGQGPRLGEQYF.

This chain connects TRBV7-6 to TRBJ2-3; 13 bases align to TRBD2. The germline gives CDR1 SGHVS, CDR2 FNYEAQ. The CDR3 consists of 19 residues. Germline trimming cut 5 bases from V and 2 bases from J; bases unmatched to any gene: 13. The CDR3 sequence: CASSAPLAGGVPSTDTQYF. CDR3 DNA: TGTGCCAGCAGCGCTCCACTAGCGGGGGGGGTCCCGTCCACAGATACGCAGTATTTT.

The chain employs TRBV6-5 and TRBJ2-1, with TRBD1 matching over 8 bases. Germline values: CDR1 MNHEY, CDR2 SVGAGI. J lost 7 bases, V lost 2 bases, and 4 bases had no gene match. The CDR3 is 14 residues long. DNA for the CDR3: TGTGCCAGCAGTTACGCTGGACAGGGAAATGAGCAGTTCTTC. It is translated as CASSYAGQGNEQFF.

This chain connects TRBV27 to TRBJ1-1; TRBD1 is a possible D gene (5 bases). CDR1 and CDR2 from the germline V gene are MNHEY and SMNVEV (reference sequence). Trimming shortened V by 6 bases and J by 4 bases, and 21 bases separated the two germline ends. The CDR3 runs 16 residues. The CDR3 region has the DNA TGTGCCAGCAGCTTGGTTCCCAGCCCCGGGGGCACTGAAGCTTTCTTT. This codes for CASSLVPSPGGTEAFF.

J is TRBJ2-7 and V is TRBV11-2; D is unclear. The V end lost 6 bases, the J end lost 6 bases, and 21 bases lay between the germline ends. The CDR3 loop spans 15 amino acids. CDR1 is SGHAT, CDR2 FQNNGV, per germline. CDR3 amino acids: CASSPDFAPVFEQYF. CDR3 sequence (DNA): TGTGCCAGCAGTCCAGACTTTGCTCCGGTCTTCGAGCAGTACTTC.

The chain links TRBV27 to TRBJ2-2, with D possibly matching TRBD1 (5 bases). Trimming took 5 bases from V and 2 from J, leaving 15 bases between them. The CDR3 is 16 residues long. Germline CDR1 reads MNHEY; CDR2 reads SMNVEV (reference sequence). This chain's CDR3 is CASSPPPTGNTGELFF. The CDR3, as DNA: TGTGCCAGCAGTCCCCCCCCCACAGGAAACACCGGGGAGCTGTTTTTT.

A single count supports this clone. The chain couples TRBV29-1 to TRBJ2-1; TRBD2 agrees at 11 bases. The trim removed 6 bases at V and 5 bases at J, leaving 12 bases unmatched. The V gene's germline CDR1 is SQVTM and CDR2 ANQGSEA. The CDR3 loop spans 16 amino acids. DNA for the CDR3: TGCAGCGTCCGAAGGGGCACTAGCGGGGGTGACAATGAGCAGTTCTTC. It translates to CSVRRGTSGGDNEQFF.

The chain joins TRBV7-2 to TRBJ2-1; tentative D call: TRBD2 (5 bases). The CDR3 loop spans 15 amino acids. V lost 5 bases to trimming and J lost 4 bases, with 15 bases between them. Germline V CDR1 and CDR2: SGHTA, FQGNSA. The CDR3 nucleotides read TGTGCCAGCAGCCTATCGGGTGGGAGTTACAATGAGCAGTTCTTC. Protein sequence: CASSLSGGSYNEQFF.

This sequence joins TRBV12-3 or TRBV12-4 and TRBJ2-7; TRBD1 aligns across 9 bases. The CDR3 is 12 amino acids. With V trimmed by 6 bases and J by 4 bases, 1 base remained unmatched. The CDR3 DNA sequence: TGTGCCAGCAGCGGACAGGGGTACGAGCAGTACTTC. Translating it yields CASSGQGYEQYF.

The chain employs TRBV10-3 and TRBJ2-7; 7 bases agree with TRBD2. CDR1 is ENHRY and CDR2 is SYGVKD in the germline V gene. There are 15 residues in the CDR3. J gave up 5 bases and V 2 bases, and 9 bases lay outside the gene matches. This chain's CDR3 is CAISESRGVHDEQYF. The CDR3 nucleotides are TGTGCCATCAGTGAGAGTCGGGGGGTCCACGACGAGCAGTACTTC.